A single TCR beta chain is shown here with its context. As yet, its antigen is unknown. At the DNA level, this CDR3 is encoded by other sequences in the same sample as well. PCR employed 60 Vbeta and 13 Jbeta primers. Assay: immunoSEQ multiplex PCR; the TCRdb copy retains only in-frame clones and omits some. The repertoire consists of around 190,000 clones, with about four fifths occurring once and the leading ten covering approximately 2.9%. This sample is part of a study of cytomegalovirus exposure and HLA in healthy donors. Study-wide results and caveats: Several of the most significant clusters appeared linked to common viral pathogens, based on a later analysis.

CDR3 size: 18 residues. The germline V gene encodes CDR1 SGHVS and CDR2 FNYEAQ. The J segment lost 5 bases and the V segment lost 2 bases, leaving 15 bases of the junction unmatched. The chain has TRBV7-6 and TRBJ2-1; 7 positions agree with TRBD2. The sequence was obtained from a female donor in good health and CMV-seronegative. The sequenced material came from PBMCs. As DNA, the CDR3 is TGTGCCAGCAGCTTATTCGCGAGTTGGGGAGGGAGAAACAATGAGCAGTTCTTC. Translated: CASSLFASWGGRNNEQFF.